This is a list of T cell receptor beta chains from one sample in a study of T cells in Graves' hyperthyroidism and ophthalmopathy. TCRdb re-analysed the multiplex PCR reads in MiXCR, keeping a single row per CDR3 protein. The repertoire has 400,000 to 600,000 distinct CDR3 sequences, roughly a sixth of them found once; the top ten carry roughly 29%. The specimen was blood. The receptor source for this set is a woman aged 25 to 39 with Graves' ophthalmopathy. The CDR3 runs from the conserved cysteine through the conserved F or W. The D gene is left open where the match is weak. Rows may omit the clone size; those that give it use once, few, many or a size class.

cdr3_nt: TGTGCCATCACCCAGGGACTAGCAGGATCTTACGAGCAGTACTTC; cdr3_aa: CAITQGLAGSYEQYF; j_call: TRBJ2-7; v_call: TRBV10-3; clone_size: many; d_call: TRBD2
cdr3_nt: TGTGCCAGCAGAACAGGGGGAAGGGTCTACGAGCAGTACTTC; cdr3_aa: CASRTGGRVYEQYF; j_call: TRBJ2-7; v_call: TRBV6-2/TRBV6-3; clone_size: few; d_call: TRBD1
cdr3_nt: TGCAGTGCTAGAAGGGACAGGGGTTACGAGCAGTACTTC; cdr3_aa: CSARRDRGYEQYF; j_call: TRBJ2-7; v_call: TRBV20-1; clone_size: many; d_call: TRBD1
cdr3_nt: TGTGCCAGCAGTGCCGTTGGTGGTACGCAGTATTTT; cdr3_aa: CASSAVGGTQYF; j_call: TRBJ2-3; v_call: TRBV6-1; clone_size: .; d_call: .
cdr3_nt: TGTGCCAGCAGTTACCCCATTACCTCGTCCAGCCCGATAGGGGACACTGAAGCTTTCTTT; cdr3_aa: CASSYPITSSSPIGDTEAFF; j_call: TRBJ1-1; v_call: TRBV6-2/TRBV6-3; clone_size: many; d_call: .
cdr3_nt: TGTGCCAGCAGCTTCGGGACAGTCCCTGAAGCTTTCTTT; cdr3_aa: CASSFGTVPEAFF; j_call: TRBJ1-1; v_call: TRBV5-6; clone_size: .; d_call: TRBD1
cdr3_nt: TGTGCCAGCAGGAACAACAGGGAAGGCGACAATGAGCAGTTCTTC; cdr3_aa: CASRNNREGDNEQFF; j_call: TRBJ2-1; v_call: TRBV5-4; clone_size: .; d_call: .
cdr3_nt: TGTGCCAGCCCGAGGGCAGGGACAGTCAATGAGCAGTTCTTC; cdr3_aa: CASPRAGTVNEQFF; j_call: TRBJ2-1; v_call: TRBV7-2; clone_size: many; d_call: TRBD1
cdr3_nt: TGTGCCAGCAGTTCCCATGTAAGGAGCGGGAGGTCTTACGAGCAGTACTTC; cdr3_aa: CASSSHVRSGRSYEQYF; j_call: TRBJ2-7; v_call: TRBV28; clone_size: many; d_call: TRBD2
cdr3_nt: TGTGCCAGCAGCTTAGGGTGGGGGTTGGTTACTGAAGCTTTCTTT; cdr3_aa: CASSLGWGLVTEAFF; j_call: TRBJ1-1; v_call: TRBV7-8; clone_size: many; d_call: .
cdr3_nt: TGTGCCAGCTCACCACCGGGACAGGGGTGGAATGAGCAGTTCTTC; cdr3_aa: CASSPPGQGWNEQFF; j_call: TRBJ2-1; v_call: TRBV18; clone_size: many; d_call: TRBD1
cdr3_nt: TGTGCCAGCAGTTTATCGGGCGAATGGAATCAGCCCCAGCATTTT; cdr3_aa: CASSLSGEWNQPQHF; j_call: TRBJ1-5; v_call: TRBV12-3/TRBV12-4; clone_size: many; d_call: .
cdr3_nt: TGTGCCAGCTTCGAAGCGCAGGGGAGGACCGGGGAGCTGTTTTTT; cdr3_aa: CASFEAQGRTGELFF; j_call: TRBJ2-2; v_call: TRBV28; clone_size: many; d_call: .
cdr3_nt: TGCAGTGCGAGGACTAGCGGGAGGATGTGGGAGACCCAGTACTTC; cdr3_aa: CSARTSGRMWETQYF; j_call: TRBJ2-5; v_call: TRBV20-1; clone_size: many; d_call: TRBD2
cdr3_nt: TGCGCCAGCAGCTTGGCCTCACGGGTCGTCTTGACTGAAGCTTTCTTT; cdr3_aa: CASSLASRVVLTEAFF; j_call: TRBJ1-1; v_call: TRBV5-1; clone_size: .; d_call: .
cdr3_nt: TGTGCCAGCAGTTTGGTAGGGCAGAAAACTTTCTTT; cdr3_aa: CASSLVGQKTFF; j_call: TRBJ1-1; v_call: TRBV28; clone_size: many; d_call: .
cdr3_nt: TGTGCCAGCAGTGAACGATGGCGGGAGGAGACCCAGTACTTC; cdr3_aa: CASSERWREETQYF; j_call: TRBJ2-5; v_call: TRBV6-1; clone_size: .; d_call: TRBD2
cdr3_nt: TGTGCCAGCAGCTTCTTTAGCGCGGAGACCCAGTACTTC; cdr3_aa: CASSFFSAETQYF; j_call: TRBJ2-5; v_call: TRBV5-4; clone_size: few; d_call: .
cdr3_nt: TGTGCCACCAGCAGAGAATGGGGAGACACTGAAGCTTTCTTT; cdr3_aa: CATSREWGDTEAFF; j_call: TRBJ1-1; v_call: TRBV15; clone_size: many; d_call: .
cdr3_nt: TGTGCCAGCAGAACTGAGGGGGAGACAGATACGCAGTATTTT; cdr3_aa: CASRTEGETDTQYF; j_call: TRBJ2-3; v_call: TRBV12-3/TRBV12-4; clone_size: .; d_call: .
cdr3_nt: TGTGCCAGCAGCCACCCTCCACGTTTGTACAATGAGCAGTTCTTC; cdr3_aa: CASSHPPRLYNEQFF; j_call: TRBJ2-1; v_call: TRBV13; clone_size: many; d_call: .
cdr3_nt: TGCAGCGCCGTCGGTGCCTACGAGCAGTACTTC; cdr3_aa: CSAVGAYEQYF; j_call: TRBJ2-7; v_call: TRBV29-1; clone_size: few; d_call: .
cdr3_nt: TGTGCCAGCAGTGACAACTATAATTCACCCCTCCACTTT; cdr3_aa: CASSDNYNSPLHF; j_call: TRBJ1-6; v_call: TRBV12-3/TRBV12-4; clone_size: many; d_call: .
cdr3_nt: TGTGCCAGCAGCCCATGGACTAGCGCCTCCTACGAGCAGTACTTC; cdr3_aa: CASSPWTSASYEQYF; j_call: TRBJ2-7; v_call: TRBV7-6; clone_size: .; d_call: TRBD2
cdr3_nt: TGTGCCAGTAGCTTAACCTCCCGGGACACCTATGGCTACACCTTC; cdr3_aa: CASSLTSRDTYGYTF; j_call: TRBJ1-2; v_call: TRBV19; clone_size: few; d_call: .
cdr3_nt: TGTGCCAGCTCACCCGCAAGACAAAGCACAGATACGCAGTATTTT; cdr3_aa: CASSPARQSTDTQYF; j_call: TRBJ2-3; v_call: TRBV18; clone_size: .; d_call: .
cdr3_nt: TGTGCCAGCAGTCAAAAGCCCCAGCATTTT; cdr3_aa: CASSQKPQHF; j_call: TRBJ1-5; v_call: TRBV28; clone_size: .; d_call: .
cdr3_nt: TGTGCCAGCAGGGACGACTCCTACGAGCAGTACTTC; cdr3_aa: CASRDDSYEQYF; j_call: TRBJ2-7; v_call: TRBV2; clone_size: many; d_call: .
cdr3_nt: TGTGCCAGCCTCGCGCAGGGAAAGTTTCAAGAGACCCAGTACTTC; cdr3_aa: CASLAQGKFQETQYF; j_call: TRBJ2-5; v_call: TRBV6-1; clone_size: .; d_call: .
cdr3_nt: TGTGCCAGCAGCACCATAGCGGGAGTTTGGACGAACACCGGGGAGCTGTTTTTT; cdr3_aa: CASSTIAGVWTNTGELFF; j_call: TRBJ2-2; v_call: TRBV28; clone_size: many; d_call: TRBD2
cdr3_nt: TGTGCCAGCAGTTTTCCCGTGAACACTGAAGCTTTCTTT; cdr3_aa: CASSFPVNTEAFF; j_call: TRBJ1-1; v_call: TRBV12-3/TRBV12-4; clone_size: few; d_call: .
cdr3_nt: TGTGCCAGCAGCTACATCAATGAGCAGTTCTTC; cdr3_aa: CASSYINEQFF; j_call: TRBJ2-1; v_call: TRBV7-9; clone_size: many; d_call: .
cdr3_nt: TGTGCCAGCAGCCGAGGACCCTGGAACACCATATATTTT; cdr3_aa: CASSRGPWNTIYF; j_call: TRBJ1-3; v_call: TRBV28; clone_size: many; d_call: .
cdr3_nt: TGCAGCGTTGAGGGAATAGAGGCCTTTCGCACAGATACGCAGTATTTT; cdr3_aa: CSVEGIEAFRTDTQYF; j_call: TRBJ2-3; v_call: TRBV29-1; clone_size: many; d_call: .
cdr3_nt: TGCGCCAGCAGCTCCCGTTCCTCCTTTGACACAGATACGCAGTATTTT; cdr3_aa: CASSSRSSFDTDTQYF; j_call: TRBJ2-3; v_call: TRBV5-1; clone_size: .; d_call: .
cdr3_nt: TGTGCCAGCAGTGAATGGGGGACAGGGGCCGGAGGCTACACCTTC; cdr3_aa: CASSEWGTGAGGYTF; j_call: TRBJ1-2; v_call: TRBV25-1; clone_size: .; d_call: TRBD1
cdr3_nt: TGTGCCAGCAGTTTAGGTGACAACTCCTACAATGAGCAGTTCTTC; cdr3_aa: CASSLGDNSYNEQFF; j_call: TRBJ2-1; v_call: TRBV28; clone_size: .; d_call: .
cdr3_nt: TGTGCCAGCACCTCACAGGAGCACCAAGAGACCCAGTACTTC; cdr3_aa: CASTSQEHQETQYF; j_call: TRBJ2-5; v_call: TRBV28; clone_size: many; d_call: .
cdr3_nt: TGTGCCAGCATCCAGAACAGGGGGGGACTAGATACGCAGTATTTT; cdr3_aa: CASIQNRGGLDTQYF; j_call: TRBJ2-3; v_call: TRBV5-8; clone_size: few; d_call: .
cdr3_nt: TGTGCCAGCTCACCAACCCTCGCGGGGAGGGCTAGCACAGATACGCAGTATTTT; cdr3_aa: CASSPTLAGRASTDTQYF; j_call: TRBJ2-3; v_call: TRBV18; clone_size: .; d_call: TRBD2
cdr3_nt: TGTGCCAGCAGTTACTCCTTCAGGGGGGGAGATACGCAGTATTTT; cdr3_aa: CASSYSFRGGDTQYF; j_call: TRBJ2-3; v_call: TRBV6-5; clone_size: few; d_call: .
cdr3_nt: TGTGCCAGCAGCTTGGGGGGGACAGGGGGATACGAGCAGTACTTC; cdr3_aa: CASSLGGTGGYEQYF; j_call: TRBJ2-7; v_call: TRBV7-8; clone_size: many; d_call: TRBD1
cdr3_nt: TGCAGCGGGAAGACAGGGATGAACACTGAAGCTTTCTTT; cdr3_aa: CSGKTGMNTEAFF; j_call: TRBJ1-1; v_call: TRBV29-1; clone_size: many; d_call: TRBD1
cdr3_nt: TGCAGTGCTAGCGGGGGACTCCAAGAGACCCAGTACTTC; cdr3_aa: CSASGGLQETQYF; j_call: TRBJ2-5; v_call: TRBV20-1; clone_size: many; d_call: .